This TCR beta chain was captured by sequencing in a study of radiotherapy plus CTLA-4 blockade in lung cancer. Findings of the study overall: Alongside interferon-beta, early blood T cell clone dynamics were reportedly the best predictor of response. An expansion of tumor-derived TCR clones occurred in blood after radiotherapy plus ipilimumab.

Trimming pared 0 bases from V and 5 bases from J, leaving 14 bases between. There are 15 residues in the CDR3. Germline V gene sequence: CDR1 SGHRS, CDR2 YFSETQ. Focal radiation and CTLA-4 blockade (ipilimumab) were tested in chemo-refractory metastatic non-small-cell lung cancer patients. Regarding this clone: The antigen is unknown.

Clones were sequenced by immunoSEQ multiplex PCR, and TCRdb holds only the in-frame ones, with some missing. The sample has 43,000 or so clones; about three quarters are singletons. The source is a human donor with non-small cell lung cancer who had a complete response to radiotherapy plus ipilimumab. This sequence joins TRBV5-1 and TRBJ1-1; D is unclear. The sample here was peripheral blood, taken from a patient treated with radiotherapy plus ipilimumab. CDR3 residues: CASSLVAGLETEAFF. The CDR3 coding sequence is TGCGCCAGCAGCTTGGTGGCAGGATTGGAAACTGAAGCTTTCTTT.